This record looks at one T cell receptor beta chain sequence and its context. Antigen: not known. Produced via immunoSEQ multiplex PCR; TCRdb's table is partial and in-frame only. Of about 68,000 clones listed, less than 80% are singletons. This record belongs to a study of radiotherapy plus CTLA-4 blockade in lung cancer. For the study at large: Disease control reached approximately 31%, with objective responses in 15% to 20%.

The V gene end was trimmed by 8 bases and the J gene end by 13 bases; junction bases not matched to a gene: 17. The CDR3 contains 16 residues. In germline, CDR1 is MDHEN, CDR2 SYDVKM. Points from the study as a whole: Early blood T cell clone changes and increased post-radiation serum interferon-beta were reportedly the strongest response predictors.

The receptor was isolated from a human donor with non-small cell lung cancer who had a complete response to radiotherapy plus ipilimumab. V and J are TRBV28 and TRBJ1-4, with TRBD1 matching 12 bases. The sequencing here drew on peripheral blood, taken from a patient treated with radiotherapy plus ipilimumab. CDR3 DNA: TGTGCCAGCCAAGTTGTGGGGACCGGGACAGGGGGCAGACTGTTTTTT. Translated: CASQVVGTGTGGRLFF.